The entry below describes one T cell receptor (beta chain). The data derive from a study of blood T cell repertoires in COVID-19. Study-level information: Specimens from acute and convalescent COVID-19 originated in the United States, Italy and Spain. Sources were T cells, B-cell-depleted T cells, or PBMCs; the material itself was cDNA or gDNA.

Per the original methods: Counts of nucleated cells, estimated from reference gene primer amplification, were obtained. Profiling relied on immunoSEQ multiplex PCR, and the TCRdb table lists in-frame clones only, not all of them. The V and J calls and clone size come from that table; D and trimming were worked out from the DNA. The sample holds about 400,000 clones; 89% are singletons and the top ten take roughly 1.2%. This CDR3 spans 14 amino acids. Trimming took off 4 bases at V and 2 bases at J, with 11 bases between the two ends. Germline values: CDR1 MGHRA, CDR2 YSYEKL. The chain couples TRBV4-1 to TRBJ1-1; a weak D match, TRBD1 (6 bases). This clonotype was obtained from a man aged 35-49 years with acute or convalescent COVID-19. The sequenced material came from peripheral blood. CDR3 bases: TGCGCCAGCAGCCCGTCGACAGGAAACACTGAAGCTTTCTTT. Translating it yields CASSPSTGNTEAFF.